These 12 T cell receptor beta chains were all obtained from the same sample, sequenced in a study of identical twins. TCRdb used MiXCR to reprocess the 5' RACE reads, holding one entry per CDR3 protein. Here the sample spans some 500,000 distinct CDR3 sequences, roughly 9.9% being singletons. The same sample was also studied in work on yellow fever vaccine responses in identical twins.

The sequenced sample consisted of PBMCs. Every receptor here comes from a woman between 18 and 30 years old in good health.

This clonotype has a count of ten or more. V is TRBV18 and J is TRBJ2-5; D is perhaps TRBD1 (6 bases). V was cut by 2 bases and J by 2 bases, with 12 bases left in between. This CDR3 comprises 15 residues. The germline V gene encodes CDR1 KGHSH and CDR2 LQKENI. The CDR3: CASSPVTGRQETQYF. As DNA, the CDR3 is TGTGCCAGCTCACCAGTCACAGGGAGACAAGAGACCCAGTACTTC.

This clonotype has a count of ten or more. The chain uses TRBV2 and TRBJ2-7; D not resolved. The germline V and J ends were trimmed by 4 bases and 0 bases, with 7 bases remaining between them. This CDR3 is built from 13 residues. CDR1 SNHLY and CDR2 FYNNEI come from the germline V gene. CDR3 sequence: CASSGGNSYEQYF. The CDR3 nucleotides are TGTGCCAGCAGTGGTGGAAACTCCTACGAGCAGTACTTC.

The chain couples TRBV20-1 to TRBJ1-1; D may be TRBD1 (5 bases). With 6 bases removed from V and 0 bases from J, the gap between germline ends came to 14 bases. Germline values: CDR1 DFQATT, CDR2 SNEGSKA (reference sequence). CDR3 length: 14 residues. CDR3 residues: CSAPIRGVNTEAFF. The CDR3 coding sequence is TGCAGTGCCCCGATAAGGGGAGTGAACACTGAAGCTTTCTTT.

The chain employs TRBV6-4 and TRBJ2-1; 14 bases align to TRBD2. Trimming removed 2 bases from V and 8 bases from J; junction bases left unmatched: 5. The CDR3 is 16 amino acids. Germline V lookup: CDR1 MRHNA, CDR2 SNTAGT. CDR3 sequence reads: CASSDGGTSGSYEQFF. CDR3 sequence (DNA): TGTGCCAGCAGTGACGGGGGGACTAGCGGGAGTTATGAGCAGTTCTTC.

This clonotype was recorded at least ten times. V gene TRBV30 combines with J gene TRBJ2-3; TRBD2 matches at 9 bases. The CDR3 length is 17 residues. V shed 0 bases and J 5 bases; nucleotides not matched to a gene: 12. CDR1 is GTSNPN, CDR2 SVGIG, per germline (reference sequence). Here the CDR3 DNA reads TGTGCCTGGAGTGTATTTGCGGGGGGGCTTTCCGAAGATACGCAGTATTTT. Its protein is CAWSVFAGGLSEDTQYF.

This clonotype was detected ten times or more. The chain carries TRBV5-6 and TRBJ2-7, with D hard to call. Trimming pared 0 bases from V and 6 bases from J, leaving 16 bases between. The CDR3 consists of 15 residues. The V gene's germline CDR1 is SGHDT and CDR2 YYEEEE. The CDR3 nucleotides are TGTGCCAGCAGCTTGGCGGCTAGACTCCCTGGCGAGCAGTACTTC. Protein sequence: CASSLAARLPGEQYF.

There are many counts of this clonotype. V and J are TRBV11-2 and TRBJ1-2, with 8 bases fitting TRBD1. The CDR3 has 16 residues. The V gene's germline CDR1 is SGHAT and CDR2 FQNNGV. V trimming: 5 bases; J trimming: 7 bases; junction bases outside the gene matches: 15. The CDR3 DNA follows: TGTGCCAGCAGCCCTAGGGGCGGACAGGGAATAGCTGGCTACACCTTC. It yields the protein CASSPRGGQGIAGYTF.

This clonotype was seen a few times. This chain joins TRBV28 and TRBJ2-3; TRBD1 agrees at 8 bases. The germline gives CDR1 MDHEN, CDR2 SYDVKM. V shed 6 bases, J shed 8 bases, and the junction held 13 bases outside the gene matches. CDR3 length: 15 amino acids. The CDR3 loop is CASRQTGASDFTQYF. The CDR3 DNA is TGTGCCAGCAGGCAGACAGGGGCGTCTGATTTTACGCAGTATTTT.

The chain is built from TRBV6-4 and TRBJ2-2, with TRBD1 identical over 11 bases. V lost 0 bases and J lost 6; bases outside the gene matches: 6. Germline V lookup: CDR1 MRHNA, CDR2 SNTAGT. The CDR3 is 17 amino acids. The CDR3 loop reads CASSDSEGQGAAGELFF. CDR3 bases: TGTGCCAGCAGTGACTCAGAAGGACAGGGGGCTGCCGGGGAGCTGTTTTTT.

This clonotype has more than one count but fewer than ten. The gene calls are TRBV27 and TRBJ2-5; 7 positions match TRBD1. V lost 5 bases, J lost 13 bases, and 16 bases stayed unmatched. The CDR3 is made up of 14 amino acids. Per germline, CDR1 MNHEY and CDR2 SMNVEV (reference sequence). The CDR3 spells CASSRIQGRLEWYF. The CDR3 nucleotides read TGTGCCAGCAGTCGCATACAGGGGCGCCTAGAGTGGTACTTC.

This clonotype was seen more than once but under ten times. V usage is TRBV9 and J usage is TRBJ2-1; 7 nucleotides agree with TRBD2. The CDR3 has 15 amino acids. V lost 4 bases to trimming and J lost 2 bases; unmatched junction nucleotides: 6. Germline V gene data show CDR1 as SGDLS and CDR2 as YYNGEE. CDR3 in DNA: TGTGCCAGCAGCTCTAGCGGACCGGCCTACAATGAGCAGTTCTTC. It specifies CASSSSGPAYNEQFF.

This clonotype was seen a few times. The rearrangement joins TRBV27 to TRBJ2-7, with 10 bases that match TRBD1. Per the germline V gene, CDR1 is MNHEY and CDR2 is SMNVEV (reference sequence). The CDR3 sequence is 16 residues long. The V gene end was trimmed by 3 bases and the J gene end by 3 bases; junction bases not matched to a gene: 8. CDR3 region: CASSFMYRDRGYEQYF. In nucleotides, the CDR3 is TGTGCCAGCAGTTTTATGTACCGGGACAGGGGCTACGAGCAGTACTTC.